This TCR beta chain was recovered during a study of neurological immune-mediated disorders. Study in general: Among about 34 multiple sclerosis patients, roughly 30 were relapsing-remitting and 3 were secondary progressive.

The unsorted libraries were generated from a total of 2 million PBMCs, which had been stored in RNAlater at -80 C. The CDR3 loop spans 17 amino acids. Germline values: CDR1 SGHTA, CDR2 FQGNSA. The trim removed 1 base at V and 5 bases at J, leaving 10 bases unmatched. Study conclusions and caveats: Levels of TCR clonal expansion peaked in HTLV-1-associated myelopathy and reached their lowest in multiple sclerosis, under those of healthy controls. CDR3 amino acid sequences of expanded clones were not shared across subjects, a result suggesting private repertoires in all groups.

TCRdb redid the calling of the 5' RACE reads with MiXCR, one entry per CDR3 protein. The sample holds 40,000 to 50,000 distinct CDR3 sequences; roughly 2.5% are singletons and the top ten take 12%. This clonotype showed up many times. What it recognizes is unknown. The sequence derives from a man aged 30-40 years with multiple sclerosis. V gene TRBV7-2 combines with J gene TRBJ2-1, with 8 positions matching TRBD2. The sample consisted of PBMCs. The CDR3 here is CASSLVGSGRNHNEQFF. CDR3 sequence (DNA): TGTGCCAGCAGCTTAGTGGGGAGCGGGAGAAATCACAATGAGCAGTTCTTC.